These T cell receptor beta chains were read from a single sample in a study of shared clonotypes between healthy human individuals. Here immunoSEQ multiplex PCR was the method, and the copy in TCRdb shows in-frame clones only, minus some. The sample has approximately 1,500,000 clones; 96% are singletons. Material for sequencing was naive CD4+ T cells sorted from blood. The receptors derive from a man aged 30 to 45 in good health. Each CDR3 is given with its conserved first and last residue. The D gene is left open where the match is weak. Only part of the rows carry a size: once, few, many, or a class if the clone is expanded.

>TRBJ2-1|TRBV5-1|.|TRBD1
TGCGCCAGCAGCAGGAGGGACAGGGGTTCCGCGGGCCGGATATCGGCCGTCTCCTACAATGAGCAGTTCTTC
CASSRRDRGSAGRISAVSYNEQFF
>TRBJ2-5|TRBV6-1|.|TRBD1
TGTGCCAGCAGTACCCGGACAGGGTACGCAGAGACCCAGTACTTC
CASSTRTGYAETQYF
>TRBJ2-1|TRBV11-3|.|TRBD2
TGTGCCAGCAGCTCCACCGGGACTAGTATCGGTGAGCAGTTCTTC
CASSSTGTSIGEQFF
>TRBJ2-7|TRBV2|.|.
TGTGCCAGCAGTGAGGGCAGGCCAAATTCCTACGAGCAGTACTTC
CASSEGRPNSYEQYF
>TRBJ2-3|TRBV29-1|.|TRBD2
TGCAGCGTTGGAGCCCCGACTAGCGGAAGCACAGATACGCAGTATTTT
CSVGAPTSGSTDTQYF
>TRBJ2-7|TRBV18|.|TRBD1
TGTGCCAGCTCACCACTTCCCGGGACAGTCTACGAGCAGTACTTC
CASSPLPGTVYEQYF
>TRBJ2-1|TRBV7-9|.|.
TGTGCCAGCAGCTTACGACAGGGAGGGCCGGGGGATGAGCAGTTCTTC
CASSLRQGGPGDEQFF
>TRBJ1-5|TRBV5-1|.|.
TGCGCCAGCAGCTTGGGCCCACAGGTAGGACAGCCCCAGCATTTT
CASSLGPQVGQPQHF
>TRBJ2-2|TRBV19|.|TRBD2
TGTGCCAGTAGGGGACTAGCGCCCACCGGGGAGCTGTTTTTT
CASRGLAPTGELFF
>TRBJ2-1|TRBV19|few|.
TGTGCCAGTAGTATAGTAAATGAGCAGTTCTTC
CASSIVNEQFF
>TRBJ2-2|TRBV5-6|.|.
TGTGCCAGCAGCTTGGCCGCACCCGAGAACACCGGGGAGCTGTTTTTT
CASSLAAPENTGELFF
>TRBJ1-2|TRBV9|.|.
TGTGCCAGCAGCCATACAGGGACCTATGGCTACACCTTC
CASSHTGTYGYTF
>TRBJ2-7|TRBV6-5|.|TRBD1
TGTGCCAGCAGTCACCGGACAGGGGAGGGCGAGCAGTACTTC
CASSHRTGEGEQYF
>TRBJ1-5|TRBV5-6|.|.
TGTGCCAGCAGCTTGGGGCAACAGGTACAAAGCAATCAGCCCCAGCATTTT
CASSLGQQVQSNQPQHF
>TRBJ2-7|TRBV7-3|.|TRBD2
TGTGCCAGCAGCCGCGATAGGACTAGCGGGAGTTTAGGCGAGCAGTACTTC
CASSRDRTSGSLGEQYF
>TRBJ2-6|TRBV6-6|.|.
TGTGCCAGCAGATCGGGACTCACCTCTGGGGCCAACGTCCTGACTTTC
CASRSGLTSGANVLTF
>TRBJ2-3|TRBV18|.|.
TGTGCCAGCTCACCATCTAGTCTACGCGAATATACGCAGTATTTT
CASSPSSLREYTQYF
>TRBJ1-2|TRBV11-2|.|.
TGTGCCAGCAGCAGGGGGGTAGGGGATGGCTACACCTTC
CASSRGVGDGYTF
>TRBJ2-5|TRBV5-1|.|.
TGCGCCAGCAGCTTCGGGCTAGCCGAAGAGACCCAGTACTTC
CASSFGLAEETQYF
>TRBJ2-1|TRBV4-2|.|TRBD2
TGTGCCAGCAGCCAAGATCCGGGGAGTAGCGGGGGTTTCTACAATGAGCAGTTCTTC
CASSQDPGSSGGFYNEQFF
>TRBJ2-1|TRBV5-1|.|.
TGCGCCAGCAGCTTGCAGGGGAATGAGCAGTTCTTC
CASSLQGNEQFF
>TRBJ2-3|TRBV5-1|.|.
TGCGCCAGCAGCTTGTTTGGACTAAGCACAGATACGCAGTATTTT
CASSLFGLSTDTQYF
>TRBJ2-1|TRBV28|.|TRBD2
TGTGCCAGCAGCCCCAAGGGTAGCGGGAGTCTCAATGAGCAGTTCTTC
CASSPKGSGSLNEQFF
>TRBJ1-2|TRBV5-5|.|.
TGTGCCAGCAGCTGGGGACAAGAAGGCTACACCTTC
CASSWGQEGYTF
>TRBJ2-3|TRBV2|.|TRBD1
TGTGCCGGCAACGACAGGGGAGATACGCAGTATTTT
CAGNDRGDTQYF
>TRBJ2-5|TRBV18|.|TRBD2
TGTGCCAGCTCACCTCAAGCGGGAGATGGGGAGACCCAGTACTTC
CASSPQAGDGETQYF
>TRBJ1-3|TRBV7-8|.|.
TGTGCCAGCAGCGATCGCCGGGGTTCTCGTGGAAACACCATATATTTT
CASSDRRGSRGNTIYF
>TRBJ2-4|TRBV25-1|.|TRBD1
TGTGCCAGCACCCTTCGACAGGGGCCCTTCCTAGCCAAAAACATTCAGTACTTC
CASTLRQGPFLAKNIQYF
>TRBJ2-7|TRBV6-5|.|TRBD1
TGTGCCAGCAGGCTCCGGGACAGGTACTCCTACGAGCAGTACTTC
CASRLRDRYSYEQYF
>TRBJ2-4|TRBV14|.|TRBD1
TGTGCCAGCAGCCACCTAGGACAGGGGAATGCCAAAAACATTCAGTACTTC
CASSHLGQGNAKNIQYF
>TRBJ2-1|TRBV7-9|.|TRBD2
TGTGCCAGCAGTCAACAGCGGGACTCCTACAATGAGCAGTTCTTC
CASSQQRDSYNEQFF
>TRBJ2-7|TRBV18|.|TRBD1
TGTGCCAGCTCACCCTCGGGACAGGGCACCTACGAGCAGTACTTC
CASSPSGQGTYEQYF
>TRBJ1-5|TRBV6-1|.|.
TGTGCCAGCACTGCGACAACTTATAGCAATCAGCCCCAGCATTTT
CASTATTYSNQPQHF
>TRBJ2-1|TRBV9|.|.
TGTGCCAGCAGCGTAGGGTCTAGCAACAATGAGCAGTTCTTC
CASSVGSSNNEQFF
>TRBJ2-7|TRBV28|once|TRBD2
TGTGCCAGCACCGCGACTAGCGGGAAGTGGTTTTCCTACGAGCAGTACTTC
CASTATSGKWFSYEQYF
>TRBJ2-3|TRBV30|.|.
TGTGCCTGGAGTCAGCAGGGCACAGATACGCAGTATTTT
CAWSQQGTDTQYF
>TRBJ1-2|TRBV11-2|.|.
TGTGCCAGCAGCTTTGCAGCTGGCGGCTACACCTTC
CASSFAAGGYTF
>TRBJ2-1|TRBV27|once|.
TGTGCCAGCGGCCAACACCCTAGCTCCTACAATGAGCAGTTCTTC
CASGQHPSSYNEQFF
>TRBJ1-5|TRBV28|.|TRBD1
TGTGCCAGCAGTTTGCCCCCCTCAAGGGGGCAAGGGGCTCAGCCCCAGCATTTT
CASSLPPSRGQGAQPQHF
>TRBJ2-7|TRBV9|.|TRBD1
TGTGCCAGCAAGACAGGGGCGAAGGCCTACGAGCAGTACTTC
CASKTGAKAYEQYF
>TRBJ1-2|TRBV6-6|.|TRBD1
TGTGCCAGCAGTTACAGGCAGGGGGACTATGGCTACACCTTC
CASSYRQGDYGYTF
>TRBJ2-5|TRBV9|.|.
TGTGCCAGCAGCCTCAAACCCGGGACCGCAGAAGAGACCCAGTACTTC
CASSLKPGTAEETQYF
>TRBJ2-7|TRBV29-1|.|.
TGCAGCGTTGGTGCCCCCGGCTACGAGCAGTACTTC
CSVGAPGYEQYF
>TRBJ2-1|TRBV5-6|.|.
TGTGCCAGCAGCTCCCGGCTGAACGAACCGCTTTCCTACAATGAGCAGTTCTTC
CASSSRLNEPLSYNEQFF
>TRBJ2-5|TRBV11-1|.|.
TGTGCCAGCAGCCCCGACAGTCAAGAGACCCAGTACTTC
CASSPDSQETQYF
>TRBJ2-5|TRBV7-9|once|.
TGTGCCAGCAGCCCGCGGACAGAGCAAGAGACCCAGTACTTC
CASSPRTEQETQYF
>TRBJ1-5|TRBV4-1|.|.
TGCGCCAGCAGCCAAGTCGGGACTGGCAATCAGCCCCAGCATTTT
CASSQVGTGNQPQHF
>TRBJ1-4|TRBV11-2|.|.
TGTGCCAGCAGCTTAGTAAATGAAAAACTGTTTTTT
CASSLVNEKLFF
>TRBJ2-3|TRBV6-6|.|TRBD2
TGTGCCAGCAGTTATAGAAGCGGGAGGGGGGATACGCAGTATTTT
CASSYRSGRGDTQYF
>TRBJ1-1|TRBV5-6|.|.
TGTGCCAGCAGACGAGACCGGCGGGACACTGAAGCTTTCTTT
CASRRDRRDTEAFF
>TRBJ1-4|TRBV14|.|.
TGTGCCAGCAGCCACCTCGATTGGGTACGTCGAGAAAAACTGTTTTTT
CASSHLDWVRREKLFF
>TRBJ2-7|TRBV28|.|TRBD1
TGTGCCAGCAGTTCTATAGGGACAGGGTACAACGAGCAGTACTTC
CASSSIGTGYNEQYF